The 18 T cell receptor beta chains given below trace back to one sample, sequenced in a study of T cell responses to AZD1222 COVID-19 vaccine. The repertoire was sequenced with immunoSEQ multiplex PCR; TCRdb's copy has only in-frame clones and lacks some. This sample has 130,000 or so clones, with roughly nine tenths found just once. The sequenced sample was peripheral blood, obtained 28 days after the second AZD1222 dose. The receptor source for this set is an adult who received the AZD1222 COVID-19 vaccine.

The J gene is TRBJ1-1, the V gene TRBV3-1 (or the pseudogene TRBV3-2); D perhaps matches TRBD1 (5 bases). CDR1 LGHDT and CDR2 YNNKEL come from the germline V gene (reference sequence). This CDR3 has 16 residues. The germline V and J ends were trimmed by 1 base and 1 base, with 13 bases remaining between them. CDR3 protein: CASSQVADKENTEAFF. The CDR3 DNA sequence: TGTGCCAGCAGCCAAGTTGCGGACAAAGAGAACACTGAAGCTTTCTTT.

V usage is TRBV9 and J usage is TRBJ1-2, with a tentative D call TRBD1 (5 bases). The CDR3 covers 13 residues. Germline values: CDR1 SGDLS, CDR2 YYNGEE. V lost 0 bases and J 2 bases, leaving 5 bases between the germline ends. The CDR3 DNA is TGTGCCAGCAGCGTAGGGGGCAACTATGGCTACACCTTC. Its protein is CASSVGGNYGYTF.

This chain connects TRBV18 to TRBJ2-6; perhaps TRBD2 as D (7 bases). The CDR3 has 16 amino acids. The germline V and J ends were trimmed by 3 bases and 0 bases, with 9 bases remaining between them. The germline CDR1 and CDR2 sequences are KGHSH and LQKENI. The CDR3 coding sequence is TGTGCCAGCTCACCGGGGGGGCCCTCTGGGGCCAACGTCCTGACTTTC. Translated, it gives CASSPGGPSGANVLTF.

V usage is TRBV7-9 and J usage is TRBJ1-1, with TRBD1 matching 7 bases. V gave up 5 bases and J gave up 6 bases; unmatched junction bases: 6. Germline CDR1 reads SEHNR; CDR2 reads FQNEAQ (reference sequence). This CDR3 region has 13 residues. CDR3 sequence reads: CASSDHRGPEAFF. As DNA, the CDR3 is TGTGCCAGCAGCGACCACAGGGGACCTGAAGCTTTCTTT.

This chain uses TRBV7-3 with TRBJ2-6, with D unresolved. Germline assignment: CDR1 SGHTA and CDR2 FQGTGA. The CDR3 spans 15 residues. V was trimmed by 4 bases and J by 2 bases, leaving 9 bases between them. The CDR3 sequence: CASSSSSAGANVLTF. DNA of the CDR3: TGTGCCAGCAGCTCATCTAGTGCTGGGGCCAACGTCCTGACTTTC.

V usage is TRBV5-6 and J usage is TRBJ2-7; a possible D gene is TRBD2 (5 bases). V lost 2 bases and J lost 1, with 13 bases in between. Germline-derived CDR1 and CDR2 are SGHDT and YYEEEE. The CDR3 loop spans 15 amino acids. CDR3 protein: CASSLETGYSYEQYF. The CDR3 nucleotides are TGTGCCAGCAGCTTAGAAACGGGATATTCCTACGAGCAGTACTTC.

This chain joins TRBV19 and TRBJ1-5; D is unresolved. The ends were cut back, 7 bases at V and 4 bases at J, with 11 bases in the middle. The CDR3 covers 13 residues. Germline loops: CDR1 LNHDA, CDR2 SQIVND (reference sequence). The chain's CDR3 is CASTNLGNQPQHF. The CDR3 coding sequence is TGTGCCAGTACCAATCTGGGGAATCAGCCCCAGCATTTT. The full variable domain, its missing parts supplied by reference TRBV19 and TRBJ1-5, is DGGITQSPKYLFRKEGQNVTLSCEQNLNHDAMYWYRQDPGQGLRLIYYSQIVNDFQKGDIAEGYSVSREKKESFPLTVTSAQKNPTAFYLCASTNLGNQPQHFGDGTRLSIL.

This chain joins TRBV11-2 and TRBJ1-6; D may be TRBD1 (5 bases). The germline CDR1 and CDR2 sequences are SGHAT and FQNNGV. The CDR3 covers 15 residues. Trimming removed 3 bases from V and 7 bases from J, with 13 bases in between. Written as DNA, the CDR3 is TGTGCCAGCAGCTTCCCCGGGGGGGTGAATTCACCCCTCCACTTT. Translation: CASSFPGGVNSPLHF.

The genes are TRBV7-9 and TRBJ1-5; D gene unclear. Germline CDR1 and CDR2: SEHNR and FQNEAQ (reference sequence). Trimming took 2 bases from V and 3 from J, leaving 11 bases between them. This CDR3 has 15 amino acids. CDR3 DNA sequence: TGTGCCAGCAGCTTAACGCCGGACCCCAATCAGCCCCAGCATTTT. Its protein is CASSLTPDPNQPQHF.

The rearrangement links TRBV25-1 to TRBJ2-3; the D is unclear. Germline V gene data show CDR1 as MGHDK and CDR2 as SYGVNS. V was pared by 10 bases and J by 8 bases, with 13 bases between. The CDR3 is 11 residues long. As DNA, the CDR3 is TGTGCCATTATCGTTGGTGGTACGCAGTATTTT. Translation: CAIIVGGTQYF. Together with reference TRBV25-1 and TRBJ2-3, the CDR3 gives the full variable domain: EADIYQTPRYLVIGTGKKITLECSQTMGHDKMYWYQQDPGMELHLIHYSYGVNSTEKGDLSSESTVSRIRTEHFPLTLESARPSHTSQYLCAIIVGGTQYFGPGTRLTVL.

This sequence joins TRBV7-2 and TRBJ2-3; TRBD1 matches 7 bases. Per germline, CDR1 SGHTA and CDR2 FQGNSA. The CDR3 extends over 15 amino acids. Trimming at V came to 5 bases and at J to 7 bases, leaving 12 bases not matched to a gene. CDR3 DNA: TGTGCCAGCAGCGGAGGACAGGCCCCAGGGTATACGCAGTATTTT. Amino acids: CASSGGQAPGYTQYF.

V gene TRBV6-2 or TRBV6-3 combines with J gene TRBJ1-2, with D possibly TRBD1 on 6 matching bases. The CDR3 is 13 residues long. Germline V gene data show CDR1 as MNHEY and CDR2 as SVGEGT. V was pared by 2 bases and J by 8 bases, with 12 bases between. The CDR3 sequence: CASSYVQGRGYTF. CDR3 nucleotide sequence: TGTGCCAGCAGTTACGTCCAGGGGAGGGGCTACACCTTC.

The DNA for the CDR3 is TGTGCCAGCAGCCGGGACGGGGGAGCGAGGGCTTTCTTT. Encoded protein: CASSRDGGARAFF. The chain couples TRBV6-2 or TRBV6-3 to TRBJ1-1, with D possibly matching TRBD1 (5 bases). V lost 6 bases, J lost 11 bases, and 19 bases lay in between. Germline CDR1 is MNHEY and CDR2 is SVGEGT. CDR3 length: 13 amino acids.

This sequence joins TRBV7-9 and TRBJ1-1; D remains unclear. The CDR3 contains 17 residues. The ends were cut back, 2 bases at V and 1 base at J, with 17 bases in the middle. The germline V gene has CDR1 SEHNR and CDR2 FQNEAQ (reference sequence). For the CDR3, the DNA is TGTGCCAGCAGCTTAAGTTTTTGGGGTGTTCGGAACACTGAAGCTTTCTTT. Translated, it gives CASSLSFWGVRNTEAFF.

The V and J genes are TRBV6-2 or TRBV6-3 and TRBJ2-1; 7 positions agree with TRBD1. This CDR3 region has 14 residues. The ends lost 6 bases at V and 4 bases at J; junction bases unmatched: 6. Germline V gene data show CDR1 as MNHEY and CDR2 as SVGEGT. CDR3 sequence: CASSRDREYNEQFF. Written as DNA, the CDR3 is TGTGCCAGCAGCAGGGACAGAGAATACAATGAGCAGTTCTTC.

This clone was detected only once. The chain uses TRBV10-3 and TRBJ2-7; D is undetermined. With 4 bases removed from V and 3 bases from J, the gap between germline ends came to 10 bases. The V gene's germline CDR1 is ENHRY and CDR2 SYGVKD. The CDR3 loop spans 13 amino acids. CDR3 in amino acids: CAISVILLYEQYF. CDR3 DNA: TGTGCCATCAGTGTTATACTCCTCTACGAGCAGTACTTC.

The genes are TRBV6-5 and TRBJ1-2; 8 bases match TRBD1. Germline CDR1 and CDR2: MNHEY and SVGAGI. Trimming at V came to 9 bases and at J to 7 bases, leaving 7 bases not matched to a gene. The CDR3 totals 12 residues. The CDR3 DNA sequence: TGTGCCAGTGGACAGGGTATGACTGGCTACACCTTC. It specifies CASGQGMTGYTF.

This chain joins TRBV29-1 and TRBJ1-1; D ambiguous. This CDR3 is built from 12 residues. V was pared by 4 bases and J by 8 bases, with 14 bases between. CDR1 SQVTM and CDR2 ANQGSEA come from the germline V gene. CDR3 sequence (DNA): TGCAGCGTTGGCGACCCACCTCGAGAAGCTTTCTTT. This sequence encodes CSVGDPPREAFF.